Each of the 12 T cell receptor beta chains below was sequenced from the same sample in a study of blood T cell repertoires in COVID-19 (dated by TCRdb to the early 2020s). Receptors were amplified or captured by the immunoSEQ multiplex PCR assay. The immuneACCESS repertoire file appears here via TCRdb, limited to in-frame rearrangements. These files lack a portion of the clones; in checked studies, under half of the deficit traces to unresolved V genes, and the cause of the others is not known. In all, the sample holds tens of thousands of clones, and roughly 83% of those were seen once. Together, the top ten hold about 20% of the sample. Sequencing was performed on peripheral blood. Receptors were obtained from a woman aged 80 or older with acute or convalescent COVID-19.

The chain has TRBV30 and TRBJ2-1; TRBD2 aligns across 11 bases. This CDR3 is 21 amino acids long. V gave up 0 bases and J gave up 0 bases; unmatched junction bases: 16. CDR1 and CDR2 from the germline V gene are GTSNPN and SVGIG (reference sequence). The CDR3 DNA follows: TGTGCCTGGAGTGTATCCCTCAGGGCTAGCGGGAGGTCCAGCTCCTACAATGAGCAGTTCTTC. It codes for CAWSVSLRASGRSSSYNEQFF.

The CDR3: CASSLRGGAADTQYF. CDR3 nucleotides: TGCGCCAGCAGCCTTCGAGGGGGGGCAGCGGATACGCAGTATTTT. The chain employs TRBV4-1 and TRBJ2-3, with a weak D call TRBD2 (7 bases). Trimming took off 4 bases at V and 6 bases at J, with 17 bases between the two ends. This CDR3 is built from 15 residues. The germline CDR1 and CDR2 sequences are MGHRA and YSYEKL.

V gene TRBV7-2 combines with J gene TRBJ1-1, with D maybe TRBD1 (5 bases). V gave up 2 bases and J gave up 7 bases, with 8 bases separating them. This CDR3 has 12 amino acids. Germline CDR1 and CDR2: SGHTA and FQGNSA. As DNA, the CDR3 is TGTGCCAGCAGCTTATCAGGGTATGAAGCTTTCTTT. It encodes CASSLSGYEAFF.

The count of this clone is one. The chain uses TRBV5-1 and TRBJ2-3; 12 nucleotides agree with TRBD2. The germline V gene encodes CDR1 SGHRS and CDR2 YFSETQ. This CDR3 is built from 16 residues. After removal of 3 bases from V and 1 base from J, the junction contained 3 bases not matched to a gene. CDR3 sequence: CASSSRLAGGTDTQYF. CDR3 coding DNA: TGCGCCAGCAGCTCGAGACTAGCGGGGGGCACAGATACGCAGTATTTT. The full variable domain, with the rest looked up from reference TRBV5-1 and TRBJ2-3, is KAGVTQTPRYLIKTRGQQVTLSCSPISGHRSVSWYQQTPGQGLQFLFEYFSETQRNKGNFPGRFSGRQFSNSRSEMNVSTLELGDSALYLCASSSRLAGGTDTQYFGPGTRLTVL.

This clone came up once. The genes are TRBV3-1 (or the pseudogene TRBV3-2) and TRBJ2-5; TRBD1 might be the D (7 bases). There are 16 residues in the CDR3. The germline gives CDR1 LGHDT, CDR2 YNNKEL (reference sequence). Deletions cut 0 bases from V and 4 bases from J, with 15 bases between. The DNA for the CDR3 is TGTGCCAGCAGCCAAGAGAGGCAGGGGGGATCAGAGACCCAGTACTTC. Its translation is CASSQERQGGSETQYF.

V and J are TRBV21-1 and TRBJ2-7; the table assigns TRBD2, which was not confirmed against the DNA. TRBV21-1 is listed as a pseudogene. The CDR3 length is 15 residues. The CDR3 protein is CASILAGGPSCEQYF. The CDR3 DNA follows: TGTGCCAGCATCCTAGCGGGAGGGCCCTCCTGCGAGCAGTACTTC.

V usage is TRBV7-8 and J usage is TRBJ2-7; weak D call: TRBD1 (6 bases). Per the germline V gene, CDR1 is SGHVS and CDR2 is FQNEAQ. The V gene lost 2 bases and the J gene lost 3 bases, with 20 bases spanning the gap. This CDR3 is built from 17 residues. CDR3 coding DNA: TGTGCCAGCAGCTTATCGGGCTGGTCCGGACAGATCTACGAGCAGTACTTC. Its protein product is CASSLSGWSGQIYEQYF. The full variable domain, its missing parts supplied by reference TRBV7-8 and TRBJ2-7, is GAGVSQSPRYKVAKRGQDVALRCDPISGHVSLFWYQQALGQGPEFLTYFQNEAQLDKSGLPSDRFFAERPEGSVSTLKIQRTQQEDSAVYLCASSLSGWSGQIYEQYFGPGTRLTVT.

The V and J genes are TRBV28 and TRBJ2-1, with 7 positions matching TRBD2. This CDR3 is 14 amino acids long. Looked up from germline, CDR1 is MDHEN and CDR2 is SYDVKM. V shed 6 bases, J shed 0 bases, and the junction held 2 bases outside the gene matches. This chain's CDR3 is CASRRGVSYNEQFF. DNA of the CDR3: TGTGCCAGCAGACGGGGGGTCTCCTACAATGAGCAGTTCTTC.

The genes are TRBV7-8 and TRBJ2-5, with 11 bases aligning to TRBD2. This CDR3 is 17 amino acids long. Germline V gene lookup returns CDR1 SGHVS and CDR2 FQNEAQ. The junction had 14 bases not matched to a gene; V was cut back by 5 bases and J by 6 bases. In DNA, the CDR3 is TGTGCCAGCAGCAGCTACGGCGGTAGCGGGGGGGAAAAGACCCAGTACTTC. The encoded protein is CASSSYGGSGGEKTQYF.

The chain couples TRBV5-1 to TRBJ1-1; 8 nucleotides align to TRBD1. V lost 4 bases and J lost 0; bases outside the gene matches: 8. CDR3 length: 16 amino acids. Germline CDR1 SGHRS, CDR2 YFSETQ. Here the CDR3 reads CASSRFTGGMNTEAFF. The CDR3 region has the DNA TGCGCCAGCAGCCGATTTACAGGGGGGATGAACACTGAAGCTTTCTTT.

The chain combines TRBV18 with TRBJ1-5; no clear D. Between the trimmed V and J ends, which lost 4 bases and 2 bases, there was a span of 9 bases. The germline CDR1 and CDR2 sequences are KGHSH and LQKENI. This CDR3 has 14 residues. As DNA, the CDR3 is TGTGCCAGCTCACTCGGAGCAGGCAATCAGCCCCAGCATTTT. Protein: CASSLGAGNQPQHF.

This sequence joins TRBV19 and TRBJ2-5, with TRBD1 matching 10 bases. The germline CDR1 and CDR2 sequences are LNHDA and SQIVND (reference sequence). The V and J ends lost 4 bases and 3 bases, in that order; junction bases with no gene match: 5. The CDR3 is 15 amino acids. The CDR3 loop reads CASSKGQGGKETQYF. The CDR3 DNA sequence: TGTGCCAGTAGTAAAGGACAGGGGGGAAAAGAGACCCAGTACTTC.